These 11 T cell receptor beta chains were all obtained from the same sample, sequenced in a study of shared clonotypes between healthy human individuals (dated by TCRdb to 2018 to 2020). To prepare the library, the immunoSEQ multiplex PCR assay was applied. The table was pulled from immuneACCESS by TCRdb, which kept in-frame rearrangements only. Such tables lose some clones; where checked, under half of the loss comes from unresolved V genes, and the rest has no known cause. The sample includes roughly 1,800,000 clones, with approximately 94% observed a single time. The top ten clones comprise 1% to 1.5% of the sample. CD8 naive samples were obtained by positive selection for CCR7 among CD45RO-negative cells, yielding a CD45RA+CCR7+ population from which TemRA cells were excluded. Sample: naive CD8+ T cells sorted from blood. The cell subset or site label, as the study defines it: CD45RA+CCR7+. These receptors all stem from a man aged 18 to 30 in good health.

The V gene is TRBV29-1, the J gene TRBJ2-3; D could derive from TRBD1 or TRBD2 (5 bases each). The CDR3 has 15 residues. Germline CDR1 is SQVTM and CDR2 is ANQGSEA. Trimming pared 6 bases from V and 2 bases from J, leaving 18 bases between. The CDR3 DNA reads TGCAGCGTGGATGAGAGGGGCTGGGACACAGATACGCAGTATTTT. Protein sequence: CSVDERGWDTDTQYF.

The rearrangement links TRBV7-9 to TRBJ1-2; no definite D call. There are 15 residues in the CDR3. Trimming removed 2 bases from V and 7 bases from J, with 17 bases in between. From germline, CDR1 is SEHNR and CDR2 FQNEAQ (reference sequence). The CDR3 region is CASSLSGSVVVGYTF. CDR3 coding DNA: TGTGCCAGCAGCTTAAGCGGGTCAGTCGTTGTTGGCTACACCTTC.

The chain links TRBV6-1 to TRBJ1-1; the D is unclear. Trimming took 0 bases from V and 6 from J, leaving 11 bases between them. The CDR3 consists of 14 residues. CDR1 is MNHNS and CDR2 is SASEGT in the germline V gene. For the CDR3, the DNA is TGTGCCAGCAGTGAAGCCCGGTACGTCGCTGAAGCTTTCTTT. Amino acids: CASSEARYVAEAFF.

The J gene is TRBJ1-1, the V gene TRBV6-6, with D tentatively TRBD1 (5 bases). This CDR3 comprises 16 residues. V was pared by 5 bases and J by 4 bases, with 20 bases between. Looked up from germline, CDR1 is MNHNY and CDR2 is SVGAGI (reference sequence). This CDR3 is CASSIILWGDGTEAFF. CDR3 coding DNA: TGTGCCAGCAGTATCATTTTGTGGGGGGACGGCACTGAAGCTTTCTTT.

V is TRBV19 and J is TRBJ1-1, with a weak D call TRBD1 (5 bases). Trimming stripped 7 bases from V and 3 bases from J, with 15 bases between. CDR3 length equals 14 residues. Germline CDR1 and CDR2: LNHDA and SQIVND (reference sequence). This CDR3 is CASNRGLRDTEAFF. CDR3 nucleotide sequence: TGTGCCAGTAACCGGGGGTTACGTGACACTGAAGCTTTCTTT.

The chain recombines TRBV7-2 with TRBJ2-7; the D is unclear. The germline V gene encodes CDR1 SGHTA and CDR2 FQGNSA. The CDR3 runs 16 residues. V was trimmed by 5 bases and J by 1 base, leaving 18 bases between them. The CDR3 DNA is TGTGCCAGCAGCCCTTACCTAGAAATACCATCCTACGAGCAGTACTTC. Its translation is CASSPYLEIPSYEQYF.

The rearrangement joins TRBV9 to TRBJ1-5; D is ambiguous. V lost 2 bases and J lost 3, with 12 bases in between. The length of the CDR3 is 15 residues. CDR1 and CDR2 (germline): SGDLS, YYNGEE. The CDR3 region is CASSVSDAVNQPQHF. DNA for the CDR3: TGTGCCAGCAGCGTTTCGGACGCTGTCAATCAGCCCCAGCATTTT.

V gene TRBV7-8 combines with J gene TRBJ2-2; D is perhaps TRBD2 (6 bases). V dropped 8 bases and J dropped 7 bases, with 11 bases sitting between them. The CDR3 spans 12 residues. Per germline, CDR1 SGHVS and CDR2 FQNEAQ. CDR3 protein: CASGGAGGELFF. DNA of the CDR3: TGTGCCAGCGGCGGGGCGGGCGGGGAGCTGTTTTTT.

DNA for the CDR3: TGTGCCAGCAGCCCTCACACCCCGGGGTACACTGAAGCTTTCTTT. This encodes CASSPHTPGYTEAFF. The chain uses TRBV6-5 and TRBJ1-1; D uncertain. Germline lookup yields CDR1 MNHEY and CDR2 SVGAGI. Trimming took off 6 bases at V and 3 bases at J, with 17 bases between the two ends. This CDR3 is built from 15 residues.

The count of this clone is one. The chain combines TRBV2 with TRBJ2-3; 10 nucleotides align to TRBD2. The CDR3 totals 16 residues. Germline V gives CDR1 SNHLY, CDR2 FYNNEI. Trimming removed 5 bases from V and 3 bases from J; junction bases left unmatched: 8. Here the CDR3 reads CASSKGSGGTTDTQYF. The CDR3 DNA reads TGTGCCAGCAGTAAAGGTAGCGGGGGGACGACAGATACGCAGTATTTT.

The chain combines TRBV7-6 with TRBJ1-6; D remains unclear. This CDR3 spans 13 amino acids. The germline gives CDR1 SGHVS, CDR2 FNYEAQ. The V end lost 2 bases, the J end lost 9 bases, and 8 bases lay between the germline ends. This CDR3 is CASSLFSGSPLHF. The CDR3 DNA is TGTGCCAGCAGCTTATTCAGCGGTTCACCCCTCCACTTT.